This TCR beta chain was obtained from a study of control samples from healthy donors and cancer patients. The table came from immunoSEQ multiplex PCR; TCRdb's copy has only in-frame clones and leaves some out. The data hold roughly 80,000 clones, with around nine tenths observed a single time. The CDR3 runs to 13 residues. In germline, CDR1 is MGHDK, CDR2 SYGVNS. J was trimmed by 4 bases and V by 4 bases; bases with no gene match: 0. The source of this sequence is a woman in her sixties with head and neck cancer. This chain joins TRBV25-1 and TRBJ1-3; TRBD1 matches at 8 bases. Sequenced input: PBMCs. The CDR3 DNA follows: TGTGCCAGCAGTGGACAGGGGGGAAACACCATATATTTT. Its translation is CASSGQGGNTIYF. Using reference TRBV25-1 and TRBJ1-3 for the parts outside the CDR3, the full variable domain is EADIYQTPRYLVIGTGKKITLECSQTMGHDKMYWYQQDPGMELHLIHYSYGVNSTEKGDLSSESTVSRIRTEHFPLTLESARPSHTSQYLCASSGQGGNTIYFGEGSWLTVV.